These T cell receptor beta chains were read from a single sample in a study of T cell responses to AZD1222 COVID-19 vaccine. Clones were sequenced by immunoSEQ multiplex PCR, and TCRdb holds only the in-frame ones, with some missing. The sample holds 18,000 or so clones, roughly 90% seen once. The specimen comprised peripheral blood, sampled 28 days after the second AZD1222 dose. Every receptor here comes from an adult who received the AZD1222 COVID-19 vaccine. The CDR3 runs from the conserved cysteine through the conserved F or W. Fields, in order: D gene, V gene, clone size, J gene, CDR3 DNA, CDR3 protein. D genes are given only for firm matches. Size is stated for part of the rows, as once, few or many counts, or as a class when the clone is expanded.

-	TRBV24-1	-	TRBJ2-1	TGTGCCACCTCCCCCTCGTCTGGTGAGCAGTTCTTC	CATSPSSGEQFF
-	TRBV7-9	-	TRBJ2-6	TGTGCCAGCAGCTCCACAGAGTCTGGGGCCAACGTCCTGACTTTC	CASSSTESGANVLTF
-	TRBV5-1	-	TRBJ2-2	TGCGCCAGCAGCTTGTCCGACCACCCGAACACCGGGGAGCTGTTTTTT	CASSLSDHPNTGELFF
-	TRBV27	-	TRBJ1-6	TGTGCCAGCAGTTTTCGTACCCCGGGCCCACCCCTCCACTTT	CASSFRTPGPPLHF
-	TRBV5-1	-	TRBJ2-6	TGCGCCAGCAGCTTGGGGAGTTCTGGGGCCAACGTCCTGACTTTC	CASSLGSSGANVLTF
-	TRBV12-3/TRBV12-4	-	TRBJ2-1	TGTGCCAGCAGTTTCCGACTCCCAAATGAGCAGTTCTTC	CASSFRLPNEQFF
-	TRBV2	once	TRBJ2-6	TGTGCCAGCACCGTCCTCTCTGGGGCCAACGTCCTGACTTTC	CASTVLSGANVLTF
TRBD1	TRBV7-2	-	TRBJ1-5	TGTGCCAGCAGCCCCCCCGGGACAGGGGCCAATCAGCCCCAGCATTTT	CASSPPGTGANQPQHF
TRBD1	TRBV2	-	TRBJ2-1	TGTGCCAGCAGGCCTCTTTCGGGACAGCGTTACAATGAGCAGTTCTTC	CASRPLSGQRYNEQFF
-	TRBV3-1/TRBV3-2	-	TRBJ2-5	TGTGCCAGCAGTCGGACCGATTCACCGCAAGAGACCCAGTACTTC	CASSRTDSPQETQYF
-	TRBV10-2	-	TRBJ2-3	TGCGCCAGCAGTGAGCTGCACATTAGCACAGATACGCAGTATTTT	CASSELHISTDTQYF
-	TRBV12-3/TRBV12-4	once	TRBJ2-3	TGTGCCAGCAGTTCCATAGGAGATACGCAGTATTTT	CASSSIGDTQYF
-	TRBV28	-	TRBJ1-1	TGTGCCAGCACCCTGTACCGGGCTTTGGTGAACACTGAAGCTTTCTTT	CASTLYRALVNTEAFF
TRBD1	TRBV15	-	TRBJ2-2	TGTGCCACCGGGACAGGACAGGGTAACACCGGGGAGCTGTTTTTT	CATGTGQGNTGELFF
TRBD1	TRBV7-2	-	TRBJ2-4	TGTGCCAGCAGCCCCCGGGACAGCCAACGTCTAGCCAAAAACATTCAGTACTTC	CASSPRDSQRLAKNIQYF
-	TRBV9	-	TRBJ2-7	TGTGCCAGCAGCGTAGGGGGGCAGGCATACGAGCAGTACTTC	CASSVGGQAYEQYF
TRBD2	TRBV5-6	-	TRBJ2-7	TGTGCCAGCAGCTTCCTAGCGGGAGGAGGGCAGTACTTC	CASSFLAGGGQYF
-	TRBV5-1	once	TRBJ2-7	TGCGCCAGCAGGCAGGGAGGCCCCTACGAGCAGTACTTC	CASRQGGPYEQYF
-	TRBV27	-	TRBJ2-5	TGTGCCAGCAGTGGGGCCCAGGTCGGGACCCAGTACTTC	CASSGAQVGTQYF
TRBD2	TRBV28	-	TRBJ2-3	TGTGCCAGCAGTTCTCCAGCGGGGGGTTTTCAGGTGGATACGCAGTATTTT	CASSSPAGGFQVDTQYF
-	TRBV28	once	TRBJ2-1	TGTGCCAGCGACACCCCCGCGACAAGGAGCTCCTACAATGAGCAGTTCTTC	CASDTPATRSSYNEQFF
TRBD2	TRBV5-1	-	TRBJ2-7	TGCGCCAGCAGCCCCCTGACGGGGGGCTACGAGCAGTACTTC	CASSPLTGGYEQYF
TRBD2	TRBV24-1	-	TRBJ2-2	TGTGCCACCAGTGATGTGGGACTAGCGGGGGGGCCCACTACCGGGGAGCTGTTTTTT	CATSDVGLAGGPTTGELFF
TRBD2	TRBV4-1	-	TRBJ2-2	TGCGCCAGCAGCCAACGGGCCGGACTAGCGGGAAATGGGGAGCTGTTTTTT	CASSQRAGLAGNGELFF
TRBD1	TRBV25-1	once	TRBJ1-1	TGTGCCAGCAGTGCCGCAGGGGGCACTGAAGCTTTCTTT	CASSAAGGTEAFF
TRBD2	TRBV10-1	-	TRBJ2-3	TGCGCCAGCGGACTAGCGGGGGATGTAGATACGCAGTATTTT	CASGLAGDVDTQYF
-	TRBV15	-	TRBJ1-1	TGTGCCACCAGCAGAGTAGTATCGATGAACACTGAAGCTTTCTTT	CATSRVVSMNTEAFF
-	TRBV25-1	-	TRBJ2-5	TGTGCCAGCAGGACCTCTAGGGGAGCGGAGACCCAGTACTTC	CASRTSRGAETQYF
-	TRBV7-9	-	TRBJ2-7	TGTGCCAGCAGCCCAGGACCTCTCTCCTACGAGCAGTACTTC	CASSPGPLSYEQYF
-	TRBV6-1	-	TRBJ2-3	TGTGCCAGCAGTGTAGTCGTAGAGCGCCCCACAGATACGCAGTATTTT	CASSVVVERPTDTQYF
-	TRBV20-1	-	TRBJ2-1	TGCAGTGCTCCGCTGAGGTATGAGCAGTTCTTC	CSAPLRYEQFF
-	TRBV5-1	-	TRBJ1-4	TGCGCCAGCAGCTTGGCCGGGGGGCAATTTTTGGCAACTAATGAAAAACTGTTTTTT	CASSLAGGQFLATNEKLFF
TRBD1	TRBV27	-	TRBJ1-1	TGTGCCAGCAGTCAGGGACAGATAACTGAAGCTTTCTTT	CASSQGQITEAFF
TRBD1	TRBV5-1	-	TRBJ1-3	TGCGCCAGCCGGGACAGACCTCTCGCTGGAAACACCATATATTTT	CASRDRPLAGNTIYF
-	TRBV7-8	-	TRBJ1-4	TGTGCCAGCAGCTCTTGGCCCGCCGGGGAAAAACTGTTTTTT	CASSSWPAGEKLFF
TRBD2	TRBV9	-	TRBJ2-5	TGTGCCAGCAGCGGACCCCTAGCGGGGGGAGCCCAGTACTTC	CASSGPLAGGAQYF
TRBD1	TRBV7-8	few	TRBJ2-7	TGTGCCAGCAGCCCCGACAGGGCCTACGAGCAGTACTTC	CASSPDRAYEQYF
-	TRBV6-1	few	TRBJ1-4	TGTGCCAGCAGTGAATACGGGGCCGGGGAAAAACTGTTTTTT	CASSEYGAGEKLFF
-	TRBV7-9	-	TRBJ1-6	TGTGCCAGCGGTTCTCAGGGAACTTATAATTCACCCCTCCACTTT	CASGSQGTYNSPLHF
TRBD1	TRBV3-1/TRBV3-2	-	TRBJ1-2	TGTGCCAGCAGCCAAGGAGGACAGGGGGGTAACTATGGCTACACCTTC	CASSQGGQGGNYGYTF
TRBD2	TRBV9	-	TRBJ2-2	TGTGCCAGCACAAAGGGACTAGCGGGAGGGTCCACCGGGGAGCTGTTTTTT	CASTKGLAGGSTGELFF
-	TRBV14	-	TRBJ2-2	TGTGCCAGCAGCCAAGCTAGAGCGACCACCGGGGAGCTGTTTTTT	CASSQARATTGELFF
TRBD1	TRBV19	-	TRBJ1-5	TGTGCCAGTAGTACAGGGACAGGGACGACTAATCAGCCCCAGCATTTT	CASSTGTGTTNQPQHF
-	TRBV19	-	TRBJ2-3	TGTGCCAGTAGTATCTTTCCTAGCGCTGGCACAGATACGCAGTATTTT	CASSIFPSAGTDTQYF
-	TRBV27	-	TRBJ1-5	TGTGCCAGCAGACACACCGGGGAGGGCAATCAGCCCCAGCATTTT	CASRHTGEGNQPQHF
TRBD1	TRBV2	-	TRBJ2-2	TGTGCCAGCAGGCTTCAGGGGGCCGGCACCGGGGAGCTGTTTTTT	CASRLQGAGTGELFF
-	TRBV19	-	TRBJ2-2	TGTGCCAGTACCCCTGTCGGGCAGTCGAGGCCCACCGGGGAGCTGTTTTTT	CASTPVGQSRPTGELFF
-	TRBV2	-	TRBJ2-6	TGTGCCAGCAGTCCTATCTCAGCTGGGGCCAACGTCCTGACTTTC	CASSPISAGANVLTF